What follows is one T cell receptor (beta chain) and its context. There are a few counts of this clonotype. The antigen this receptor binds is unknown. No quality values exist for individual bases; no much larger clone is one base distant. CDR1 and CDR2 are drawn from the germline V gene (reference sequence): GTSNPN, SVGIG. Its CDR3 holds 13 amino acids, cysteine through phenylalanine. The retained sequence is limited to the CDR3, 39 bases, with the frame set at the first base. The junction shows trimming of 2 bases on V and 9 bases on J, plus 14 bases between the germline ends. The source of the sample is a study of T cells in Graves' hyperthyroidism and ophthalmopathy (dated by TCRdb to between 2018 and 2021). Background on the whole study: Peripheral blood samples were taken at the time of initial diagnosis, prior to any treatment. TCR V-J signatures able to tell the groups apart were searched for in a discovery cohort of 100 patients, of whom more than 40 had Graves' ophthalmopathy and 55 to 65 had stable Graves' hyperthyroidism. An independent validation cohort of about 19 hyperthyroidism patients and 17 patients who later progressed to ophthalmopathy tested prospective prediction of ophthalmopathy. The 100 discovery patients were divided at random into training and test sets in a 7:3 ratio. In several Graves' hyperthyroidism patients, the study also compared T-cell repertoires from thyroid tissue with T-cell repertoires from blood. Following sampling, methimazole starting at 30 mg daily was given to hyperthyroidism patients, and high-dose intravenous methylprednisolone was given to ophthalmopathy patients. According to the paper, TCR Vbeta CDR3 sequencing was carried out on over 130 peripheral blood samples, which came from about 45 ophthalmopathy, approximately 72 hyperthyroidism and 17 progressor patients.

Broader findings and caveats from the paper: A 13 V-J signature model separated ophthalmopathy from stable hyperthyroidism, with over 85% sensitivity and 81% to 83% specificity in cross-validation and 80%/75% in testing. In validation, the model predicted progression to ophthalmopathy with approximately 70% sensitivity and approximately 74% specificity, a median of 6.5 months before onset. Most expanded thyroid clonotypes (frequency above 0.001) were also detected in blood, suggesting blood repertoires may reflect thyroid immune responses. Sample size was not statistically predetermined, and investigators were not blinded to group allocation.

The hyperthyroidism patients were between 18 and 65 years old and newly diagnosed, with a disease duration of less than 2 months. Patients with uncontrolled infections, other autoimmune diseases, pregnancy or lactation were excluded. Diagnoses relied on clinical symptoms, serum thyroxine and TRAb, thyroid ultrasound and orbital computed tomography. For progressor patients, blood was drawn at the first diagnosis of hyperthyroidism, before any ophthalmopathy symptoms had appeared. Ficoll-Paque density gradient centrifugation was used to isolate PBMCs from about 9.4 ml of fresh peripheral blood. Progressor patients were first diagnosed with Graves' hyperthyroidism and then developed ophthalmopathy during follow-up. Total RNA was extracted using Trizol reagent, and RNA quality was assessed on an Agilent 2100 Bioanalyzer. The TCR beta CDR3 regions were amplified from RNA transcripts. The TCR CDR3 was subjected to a first round of RT-PCR using the HTBI primer set and the Qiagen OneStep RT-PCR kit. A second multiplex PCR round built the libraries, followed by size selection and purification. Sequencing of the libraries was done on an Illumina HiSeq2000 using paired-end 100 bp reads. Turning to the authors' computational methods: Raw data were processed with SOAPnuke, discarding reads with adapters, uncalled bases, mean Phred below 15, or no exact constant-primer or identifier match. High-quality paired reads were merged using COPE v1.2.5, and each unique nucleotide sequence was defined as a clonotype. MiTCR v1.1 was used to align the clonotypes against IMGT TRBV, TRBD and TRBJ reference segments. The analysis included only V-J combinations with a frequency above 0.0001, which together covered more than 99% of the repertoires. The TCS score was defined as F50 (clonal expansion) divided by E x V (chaos), with BLOSUM62-based TCRdist calculated between CDR3 peptides within each V-J. Welch's t-statistics and random forest reduced 514 V-J features to 13, which were used in a naive Bayes classifier (R e1071). TCRdb ran its own pipeline on the public reads, namely fastp trimming at Q25 and MiXCR clone calling, and kept in-frame beta chains. Identical CDR3 protein sequences are pooled into one entry, listed with their most common genes and DNA. What appears here as the V and J calls and clone size reflects TCRdb's work, not the paper's. Across this sample there are under 750,000 distinct CDR3 sequences, with about 17% seen only once. The ten top clones hold 16% of the sample.

The chain joins TRBV30 to TRBJ2-1; TRBD1 could be the D gene, as 5 bases match. Source material: blood. This sequence was found in a woman between 50 and 59 years old with Graves' hyperthyroidism that later progressed to Graves' ophthalmopathy. CDR3 protein: CAWSWAGNGEQFF. The nucleotides read TGTGCCTGGAGTTGGGCAGGGAATGGTGAGCAGTTCTTC.